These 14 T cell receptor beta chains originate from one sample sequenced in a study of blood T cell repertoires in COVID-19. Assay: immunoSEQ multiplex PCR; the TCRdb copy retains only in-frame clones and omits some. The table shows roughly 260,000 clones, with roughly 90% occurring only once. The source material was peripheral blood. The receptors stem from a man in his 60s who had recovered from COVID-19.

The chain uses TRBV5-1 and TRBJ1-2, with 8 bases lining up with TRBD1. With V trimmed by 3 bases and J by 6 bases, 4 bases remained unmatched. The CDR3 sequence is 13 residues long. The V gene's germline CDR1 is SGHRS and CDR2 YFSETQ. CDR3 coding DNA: TGCGCCAGCAGCTCGGGACAGGCTCATGGCTACACCTTC. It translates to CASSSGQAHGYTF.

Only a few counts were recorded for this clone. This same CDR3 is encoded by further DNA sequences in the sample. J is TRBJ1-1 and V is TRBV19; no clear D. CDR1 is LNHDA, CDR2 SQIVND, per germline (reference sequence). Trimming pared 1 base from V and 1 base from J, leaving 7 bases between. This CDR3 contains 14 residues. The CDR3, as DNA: TGTGCCAGTAGTATAGGGCAGGCGAACACTGAAGCTTTCTTT. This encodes CASSIGQANTEAFF.

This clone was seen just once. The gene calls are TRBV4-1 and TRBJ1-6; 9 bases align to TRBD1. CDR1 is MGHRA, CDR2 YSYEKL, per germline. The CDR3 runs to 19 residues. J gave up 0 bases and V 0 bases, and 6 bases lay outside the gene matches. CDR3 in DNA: TGCGCCAGCAGCCAAGACCGTGAACAGGGGGCCTCCTATAATTCACCCCTCCACTTT. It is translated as CASSQDREQGASYNSPLHF.

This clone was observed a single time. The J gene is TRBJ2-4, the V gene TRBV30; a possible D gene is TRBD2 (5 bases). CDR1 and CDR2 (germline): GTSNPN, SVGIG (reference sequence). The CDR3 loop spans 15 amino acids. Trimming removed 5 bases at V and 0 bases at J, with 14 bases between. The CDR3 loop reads CAWANRELAKNIQYF. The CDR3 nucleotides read TGTGCCTGGGCAAACCGGGAACTAGCCAAAAACATTCAGTACTTC.

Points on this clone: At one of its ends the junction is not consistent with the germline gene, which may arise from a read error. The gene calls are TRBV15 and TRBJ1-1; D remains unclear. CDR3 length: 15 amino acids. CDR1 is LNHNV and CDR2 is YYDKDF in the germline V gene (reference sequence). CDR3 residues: CATSGDFTRNTEAFF. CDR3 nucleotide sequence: TGTGCCACCAGCGGAGATTTTACTCGGAACACTGAAGCTTTCTTT.

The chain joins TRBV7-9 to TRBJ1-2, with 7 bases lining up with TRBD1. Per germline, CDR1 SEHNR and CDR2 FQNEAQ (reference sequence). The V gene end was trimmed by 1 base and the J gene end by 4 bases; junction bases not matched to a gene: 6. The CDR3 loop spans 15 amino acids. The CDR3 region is CASSLDDRVFYGYTF. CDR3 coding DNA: TGTGCCAGCAGCTTAGACGACAGGGTTTTCTATGGCTACACCTTC.

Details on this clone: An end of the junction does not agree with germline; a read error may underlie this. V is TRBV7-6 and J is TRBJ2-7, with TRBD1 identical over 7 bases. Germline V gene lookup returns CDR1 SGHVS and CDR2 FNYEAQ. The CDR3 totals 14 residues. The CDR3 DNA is TGTGCCAGCAGCTCCGGGACAGAGAACTACGTGCAGTACTTC. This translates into CASSSGTENYVQYF.

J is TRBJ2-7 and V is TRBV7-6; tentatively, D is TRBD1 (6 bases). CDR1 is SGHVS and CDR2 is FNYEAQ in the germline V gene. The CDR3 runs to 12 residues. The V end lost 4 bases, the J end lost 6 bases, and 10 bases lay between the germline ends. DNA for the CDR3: TGTGCCAGCAGCTCAGGGGTTACCGAGCAGTACTTC. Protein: CASSSGVTEQYF.

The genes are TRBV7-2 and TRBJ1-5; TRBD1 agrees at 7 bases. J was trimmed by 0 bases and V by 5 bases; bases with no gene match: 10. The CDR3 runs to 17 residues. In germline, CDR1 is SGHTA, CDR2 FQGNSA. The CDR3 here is CASSPNRGRVSNQPQHF. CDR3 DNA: TGTGCCAGCAGCCCAAACAGGGGAAGGGTTAGCAATCAGCCCCAGCATTTT.

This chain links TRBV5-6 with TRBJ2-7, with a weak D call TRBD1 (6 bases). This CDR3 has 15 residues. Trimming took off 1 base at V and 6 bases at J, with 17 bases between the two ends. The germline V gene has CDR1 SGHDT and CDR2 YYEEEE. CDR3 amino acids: CASSLIGQGPIEQYF. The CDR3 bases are TGTGCCAGCAGCTTGATTGGGCAGGGGCCGATCGAGCAGTACTTC.

DNA of the CDR3: TGTGCCAGCAGTTACTCCAGGGCCCGGAGCAATCAGCCCCAGCATTTT. Translated, it gives CASSYSRARSNQPQHF. The chain recombines TRBV6-6 with TRBJ1-5; weak D call: TRBD1 (5 bases). V shed 0 bases and J shed 1 base, with 10 bases lying between them. The CDR3 has 16 amino acids. Germline assignment: CDR1 MNHNY and CDR2 SVGAGI (reference sequence).

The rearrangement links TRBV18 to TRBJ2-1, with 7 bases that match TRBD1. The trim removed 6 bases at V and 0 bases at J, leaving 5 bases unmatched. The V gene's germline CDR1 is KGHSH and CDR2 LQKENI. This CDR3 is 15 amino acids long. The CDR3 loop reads CASSRDSSSYNEQFF. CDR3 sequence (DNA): TGTGCCAGCTCGAGGGACAGCAGCTCCTACAATGAGCAGTTCTTC.

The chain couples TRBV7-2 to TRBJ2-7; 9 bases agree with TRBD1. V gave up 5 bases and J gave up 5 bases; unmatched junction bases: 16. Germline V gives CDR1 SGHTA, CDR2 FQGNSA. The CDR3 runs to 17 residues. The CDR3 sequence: CASSLTGTGIRTDEQYF. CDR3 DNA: TGTGCCAGCAGCCTCACCGGGACAGGGATAAGAACTGACGAGCAGTACTTC. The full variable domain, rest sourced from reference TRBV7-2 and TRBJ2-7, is GAGVSQSPSNKVTEKGKDVELRCDPISGHTALYWYRQSLGQGLEFLIYFQGNSAPDKSGLPSDRFSAERTGGSVSTLTIQRTQQEDSAVYLCASSLTGTGIRTDEQYFGPGTRLTVT.

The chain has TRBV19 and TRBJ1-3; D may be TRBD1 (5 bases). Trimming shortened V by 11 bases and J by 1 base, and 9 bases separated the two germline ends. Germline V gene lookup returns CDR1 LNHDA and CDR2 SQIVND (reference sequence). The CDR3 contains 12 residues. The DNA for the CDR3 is TGTGCCGGGGGAGGGTCTGGAAACACCATATATTTT. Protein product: CAGGGSGNTIYF.